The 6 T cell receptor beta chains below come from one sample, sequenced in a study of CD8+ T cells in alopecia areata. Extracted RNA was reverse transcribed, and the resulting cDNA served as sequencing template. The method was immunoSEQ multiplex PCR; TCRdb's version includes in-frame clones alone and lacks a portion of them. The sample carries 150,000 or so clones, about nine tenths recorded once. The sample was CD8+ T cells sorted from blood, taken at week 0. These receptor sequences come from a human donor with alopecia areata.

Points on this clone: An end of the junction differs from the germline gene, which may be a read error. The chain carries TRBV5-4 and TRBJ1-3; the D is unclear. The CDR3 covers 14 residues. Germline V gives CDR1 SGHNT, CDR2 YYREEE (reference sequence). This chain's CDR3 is CASSLDGPGNTIYF. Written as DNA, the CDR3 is TGTGCCAGCAGTTTGGATGGTCCTGGAAACACCATATATTTT.

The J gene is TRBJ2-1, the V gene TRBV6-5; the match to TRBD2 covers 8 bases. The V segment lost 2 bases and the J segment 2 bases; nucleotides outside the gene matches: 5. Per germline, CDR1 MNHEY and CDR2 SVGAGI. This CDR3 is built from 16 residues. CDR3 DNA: TGTGCCAGCAGTTACGGGGCGGGGGGTACCTACAATGAGCAGTTCTTC. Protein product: CASSYGAGGTYNEQFF.

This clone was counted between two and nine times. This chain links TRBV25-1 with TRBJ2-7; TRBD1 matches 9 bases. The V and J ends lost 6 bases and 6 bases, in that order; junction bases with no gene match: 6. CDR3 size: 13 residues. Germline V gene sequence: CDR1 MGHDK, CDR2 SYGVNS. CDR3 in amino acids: CASSWTGVGEQYF. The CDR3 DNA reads TGTGCCAGCAGCTGGACAGGGGTAGGCGAGCAGTACTTC.

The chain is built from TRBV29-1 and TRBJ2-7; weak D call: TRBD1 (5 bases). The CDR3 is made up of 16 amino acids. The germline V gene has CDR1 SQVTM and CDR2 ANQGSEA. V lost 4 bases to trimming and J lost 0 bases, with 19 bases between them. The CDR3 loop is CSVGYARQRSSYEQYF. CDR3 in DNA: TGCAGCGTTGGGTACGCCCGACAGAGGAGCTCCTACGAGCAGTACTTC.

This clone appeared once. DNA of the CDR3: TGTGCCAGCAGTAACTCAGCGGGGCAGTATTTT. Translation gives CASSNSAGQYF. The chain employs TRBV27 and TRBJ2-3; tentatively, D is TRBD2 (6 bases). Germline V gene lookup returns CDR1 MNHEY and CDR2 SMNVEV (reference sequence). V lost 5 bases and J lost 11, with 11 bases in between. There are 11 residues in the CDR3.

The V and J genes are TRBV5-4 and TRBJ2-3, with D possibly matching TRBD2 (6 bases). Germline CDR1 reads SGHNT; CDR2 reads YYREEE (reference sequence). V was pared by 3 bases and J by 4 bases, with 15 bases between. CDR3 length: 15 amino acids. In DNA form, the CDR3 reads TGTGCCAGCAGCTCACTGGGCGGGATGGCAGATACGCAGTATTTT. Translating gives CASSSLGGMADTQYF.